This passage covers 8 T cell receptor beta chains from one sample sequenced in a study of T cells expressing NK-cell markers. TCRdb reprocessed the 5' RACE reads and reports one entry per CDR3 protein, with no DNA. The sample includes roughly 150,000 distinct CDR3 sequences. The source material was blood T cells: a sorted CD56 or NKG2C T cell subset, CD4+ or CD8+ T cells, or bulk PBMC T cells (not recorded which). These receptors originate from a woman between 18 and 70 years old in good health.

The chain links TRBV20-1 to TRBJ2-2; lacking DNA, the TRBD2 call made by TCRdb goes unchecked. This CDR3 comprises 14 residues. CDR1 and CDR2 (germline): DFQATT, SNEGSKA (reference sequence). This CDR3 is CSAGLAGGPGELFF.

V gene TRBV5-1 combines with J gene TRBJ2-5; TCRdb proposes TRBD2, but this gene call is untestable without DNA. Germline loops: CDR1 SGHRS, CDR2 YFSETQ. The CDR3 is 14 amino acids. CDR3 region: CASSPFGDAGTQYF.

The J gene is TRBJ2-1, the V gene TRBV19; lacking DNA, the TRBD2 call made by TCRdb goes unchecked. The CDR3 has 15 amino acids. Germline CDR1 is LNHDA and CDR2 is SQIVND (reference sequence). CDR3 amino acids: CASSRLAGAYNEQFF.

The chain combines TRBV5-1 with TRBJ2-3; TCRdb selects TRBD2, and the lack of DNA leaves this call unchecked. This CDR3 spans 17 amino acids. Germline V gives CDR1 SGHRS, CDR2 YFSETQ. The CDR3 spells CASRRPGTSGSTDTQYF.

This chain joins TRBV24-1 and TRBJ2-3; TCRdb proposes TRBD2, but this gene call is untestable without DNA. Germline V gene data show CDR1 as KGHDR and CDR2 as SFDVKD. The CDR3 is 15 residues long. The CDR3 sequence is CATSRPGLDADTQYF.

V and J are TRBV7-9 and TRBJ1-1. The CDR3 loop spans 15 amino acids. Germline lookup yields CDR1 SEHNR and CDR2 FQNEAQ (reference sequence). CDR3 loop: CASSFSPVLNTEAFF.

The rearrangement links TRBV4-1 to TRBJ2-6. This CDR3 has 17 amino acids. Per the germline V gene, CDR1 is MGHRA and CDR2 is YSYEKL. CDR3 in amino acids: CASSQGSGRSGANVLTF.

J is TRBJ1-2 and V is TRBV18; the TCRdb call, TRBD1, lacks DNA for checking. The CDR3 runs 17 residues. CDR1 and CDR2 (germline): KGHSH, LQKENI. CDR3 residues: CASSPIGTGQSNYGYTF.